These T cell receptor beta chains were read from a single sample in a study of tumor and adjacent non-tumor tissue in lung cancer. TCRdb re-called the multiplex PCR reads through MiXCR, storing one row per CDR3 protein. The sample lists tens of thousands of distinct CDR3 sequences; over 75% were seen once. The sample comprised lung tumor tissue. The receptor source for this set is a woman aged 50 to 60 with non-small cell lung cancer. Each CDR3 is given with its conserved first and last residue. The D gene is left open where the match is weak. For some rows the clone size is stated as once, few or many, or as a class when expanded; others skip it.

j_call clone_size d_call v_call cdr3_nt cdr3_aa
TRBJ2-4 few TRBD2 TRBV4-1 TGCGCCAGCGGCCCTGGTAGTGGAGGACTAGCCAAAAACATTCAGTATTTC CASGPGSGGLAKNIQYF
TRBJ1-3 . . TRBV12-3/TRBV12-4 TGTGCCAGCAGTTTAGAGACATTGGGGGCGAACACCATATATTTT CASSLETLGANTIYF
TRBJ2-1 . . TRBV20-1 TGCAGTGCTGACTTCGGGGGAGGATACAATGAGCAGTTCTTC CSADFGGGYNEQFF
TRBJ1-2 medium-sized . TRBV20-1 TGCAGTGCCGGGGAGGGACCGCTCTATGGCTACACCTTC CSAGEGPLYGYTF
TRBJ2-5 many . TRBV12-3/TRBV12-4 TGTGCCAGCAGTTTAGCGGGAATCCAAGAGACCCAGTACTTC CASSLAGIQETQYF
TRBJ2-1 . . TRBV11-2 . CASSPYGCEQFF
TRBJ1-5 . . TRBV29-1 TGCAGCGTGGGTACAGGGTTAAGAGATACGCAGCATTTT CSVGTGLRDTQHF
TRBJ2-1 . TRBD2 TRBV11-2 TGTGCCAGCAGCTTTATATCGGGAGGAGACAGTGAACATTTCTTC CASSFISGGDSEHFF
TRBJ2-3 . . TRBV20-1 TGCAGTGATAGAGATTTTACAGAAACGGATACGCAGTATTTT CSDRDFTETDTQYF
TRBJ2-5 . . TRBV11-2 TGTGCCAGCAGCTTCGGACAGACCCGGGAGGCCCACTACTTC CASSFGQTREAHYF
TRBJ2-1 . . TRBV19 TGTGCCTGTAGTGGCAGGGAATTCGATGAGCAGTTCTTC CACSGREFDEQFF
TRBJ2-5 . TRBD2 TRBV5-1 TGTGCCTGCAGCCCGAGACTAGCGGGAAAAGAGACCCAGTACTTC CACSPRLAGKETQYF
TRBJ2-3 . TRBD2 TRBV29-1 TGCAGCGTTGAAAGCGGGAAGACAGATACGCAGTATTTT CSVESGKTDTQYF
TRBJ1-1 . . TRBV4-1 TGCGCAAACAGCCAAGGGATTATGGGTACTGAAGCTTTCTTT CANSQGIMGTEAFF
TRBJ2-1 once TRBD1 TRBV20-1 TGCGGTGCTAGATATCAGGGGACAGGGGTCGACAATGAGCAGTTCTTC CGARYQGTGVDNEQFF
TRBJ2-5 . . TRBV6-6 TGTGCCAGCATTTACTCAGGCGGCCGAGAGACCCAGTACTTC CASIYSGGRETQYF